This T cell receptor (beta chain) originates from a study of blood T cell repertoires in COVID-19. Between the trimmed V and J ends, which lost 5 bases and 3 bases, there was a span of 17 bases. Looked up from germline, CDR1 is MDHEN and CDR2 is SYDVKM. CDR3 length equals 16 residues. Sequenced by immunoSEQ multiplex PCR; TCRdb stores in-frame clones only, minus some. There are 340,000 or so clones in the sample; roughly 91% occur only once, and 1% lies in the top ten. This chain uses TRBV28 with TRBJ2-1; TRBD2 is a possible D gene (6 bases). The specimen sequenced was peripheral blood. This receptor was identified in a man aged 50 or older with active or convalescent COVID-19. The CDR3 sequence: CASSPRDWQGYNEQFF. The CDR3 nucleotides are TGTGCCAGCAGTCCCAGGGACTGGCAGGGCTACAATGAGCAGTTCTTC.